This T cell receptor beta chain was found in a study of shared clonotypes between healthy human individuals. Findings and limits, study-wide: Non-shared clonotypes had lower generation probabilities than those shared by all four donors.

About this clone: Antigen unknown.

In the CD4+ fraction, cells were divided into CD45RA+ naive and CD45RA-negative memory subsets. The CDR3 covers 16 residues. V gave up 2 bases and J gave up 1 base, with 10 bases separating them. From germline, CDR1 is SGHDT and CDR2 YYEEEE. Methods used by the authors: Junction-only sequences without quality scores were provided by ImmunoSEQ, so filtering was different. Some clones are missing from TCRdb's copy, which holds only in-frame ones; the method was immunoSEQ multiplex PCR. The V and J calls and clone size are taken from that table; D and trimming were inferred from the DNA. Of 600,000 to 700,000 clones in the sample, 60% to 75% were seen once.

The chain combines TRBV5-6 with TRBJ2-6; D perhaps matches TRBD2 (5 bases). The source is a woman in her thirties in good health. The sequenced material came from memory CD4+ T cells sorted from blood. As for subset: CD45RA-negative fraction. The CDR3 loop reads CASSLSGGSGANVLTF. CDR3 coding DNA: TGTGCCAGCAGCTTAAGTGGAGGATCTGGGGCCAACGTCCTGACTTTC.